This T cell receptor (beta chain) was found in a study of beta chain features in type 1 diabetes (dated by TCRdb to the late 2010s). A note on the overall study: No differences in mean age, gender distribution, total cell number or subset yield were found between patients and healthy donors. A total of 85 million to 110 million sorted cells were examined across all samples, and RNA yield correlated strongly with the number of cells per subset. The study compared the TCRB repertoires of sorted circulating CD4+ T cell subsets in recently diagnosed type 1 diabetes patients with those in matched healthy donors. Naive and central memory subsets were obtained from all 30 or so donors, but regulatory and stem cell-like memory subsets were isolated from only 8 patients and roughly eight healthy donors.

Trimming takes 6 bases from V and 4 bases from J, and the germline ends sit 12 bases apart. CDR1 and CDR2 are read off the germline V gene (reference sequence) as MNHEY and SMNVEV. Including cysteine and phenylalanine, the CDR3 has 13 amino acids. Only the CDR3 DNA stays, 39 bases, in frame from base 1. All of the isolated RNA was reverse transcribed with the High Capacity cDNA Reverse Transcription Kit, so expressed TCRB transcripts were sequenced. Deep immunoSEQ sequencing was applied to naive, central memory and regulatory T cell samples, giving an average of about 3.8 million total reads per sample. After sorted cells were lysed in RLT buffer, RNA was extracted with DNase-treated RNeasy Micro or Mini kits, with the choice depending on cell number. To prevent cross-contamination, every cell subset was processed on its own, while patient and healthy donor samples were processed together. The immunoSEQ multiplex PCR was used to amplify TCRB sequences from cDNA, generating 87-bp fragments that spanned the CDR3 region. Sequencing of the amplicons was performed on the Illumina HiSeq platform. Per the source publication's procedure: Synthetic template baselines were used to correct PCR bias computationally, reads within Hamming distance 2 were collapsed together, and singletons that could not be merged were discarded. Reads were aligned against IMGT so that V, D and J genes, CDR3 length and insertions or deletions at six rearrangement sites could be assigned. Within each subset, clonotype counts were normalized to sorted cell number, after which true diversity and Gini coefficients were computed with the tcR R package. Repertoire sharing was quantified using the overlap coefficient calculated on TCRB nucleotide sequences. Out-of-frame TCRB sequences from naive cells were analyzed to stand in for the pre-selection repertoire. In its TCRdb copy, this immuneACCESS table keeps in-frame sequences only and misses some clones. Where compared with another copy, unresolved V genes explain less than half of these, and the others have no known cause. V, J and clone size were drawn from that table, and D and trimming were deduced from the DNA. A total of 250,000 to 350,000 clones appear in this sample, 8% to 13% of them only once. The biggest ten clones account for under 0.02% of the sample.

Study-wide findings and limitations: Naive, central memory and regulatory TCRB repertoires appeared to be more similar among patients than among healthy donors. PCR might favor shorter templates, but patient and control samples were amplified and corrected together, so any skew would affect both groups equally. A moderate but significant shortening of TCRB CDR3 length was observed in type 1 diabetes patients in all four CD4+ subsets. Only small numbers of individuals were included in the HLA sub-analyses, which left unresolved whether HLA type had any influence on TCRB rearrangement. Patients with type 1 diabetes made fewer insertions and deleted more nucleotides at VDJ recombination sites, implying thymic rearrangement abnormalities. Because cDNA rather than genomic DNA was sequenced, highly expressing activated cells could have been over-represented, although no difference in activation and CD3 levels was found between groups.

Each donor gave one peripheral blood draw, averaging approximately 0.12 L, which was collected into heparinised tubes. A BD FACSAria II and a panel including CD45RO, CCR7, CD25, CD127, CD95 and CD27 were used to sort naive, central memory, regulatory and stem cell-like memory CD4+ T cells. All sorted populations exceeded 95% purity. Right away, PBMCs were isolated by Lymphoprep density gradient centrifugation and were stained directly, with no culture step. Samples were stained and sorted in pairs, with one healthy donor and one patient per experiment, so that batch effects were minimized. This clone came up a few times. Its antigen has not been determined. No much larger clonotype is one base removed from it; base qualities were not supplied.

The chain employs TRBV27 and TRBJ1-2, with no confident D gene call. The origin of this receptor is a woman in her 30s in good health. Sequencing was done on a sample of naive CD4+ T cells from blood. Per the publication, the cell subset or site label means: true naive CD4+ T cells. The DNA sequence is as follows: TGTGCCAGCAGACCTACAGAAGTCTATGGCTACACCTTC. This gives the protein CASRPTEVYGYTF.